Detailed here is one T cell receptor (beta chain). This entry is derived from a study of blood T cell repertoires in COVID-19. The wider study: The United States, Italy and Spain were the sources of the acute and convalescent COVID-19 samples. T cells, B-cell-depleted T cells, or PBMCs provided the cDNA or gDNA that served as material.

V shed 4 bases and J shed 0 bases, with 10 bases lying between them. CDR1 is ENHRY, CDR2 SYGVKD, per germline. The CDR3 spans 14 residues. Under the authors' procedure: Estimation of nucleated cell counts was performed using reference gene primer amplification. Data came from immunoSEQ multiplex PCR; TCRdb stores just in-frame clones and leaves some out. V, J and clone size derive from that table, while D and trimming were established from the DNA sequence. This table holds around 100,000 clones, about 90% found once. The origin of this receptor is a human donor in a cohort sampled during active COVID-19. The chain uses TRBV10-3 and TRBJ2-7; D is possibly TRBD2 (6 bases). The sample was peripheral blood. CDR3 in amino acids: CAISGTTSSYEQYF. CDR3 sequence (DNA): TGTGCCATCAGTGGGACTACGAGCTCCTACGAGCAGTACTTC.